This T cell receptor (beta chain) was retrieved from a study of identical twins. On this clonotype itself: Germline is not matched at one junction end, which may reflect a read error.

Germline loops: CDR1 MNHNS, CDR2 SASEGT. The CDR3 extends over 13 amino acids. TCRdb reprocessed the 5' RACE reads via MiXCR and lists one record per CDR3 protein. The table records under 900,000 distinct CDR3 sequences, 15% to 20% of them present only once. This sample was also put to use in a study of T cells expressing NK-cell markers.

The chain employs TRBV6-1 and TRBJ2-3; TRBD1 matches at 8 bases. Sequenced sample: PBMCs. The sequence derives from a young woman in good health. The CDR3 sequence: CASSEDLRTGFSF. The DNA for the CDR3 is TGTGCCAGCAGTGAAGATTTGAGGACAGGGTTTAGCTTT.